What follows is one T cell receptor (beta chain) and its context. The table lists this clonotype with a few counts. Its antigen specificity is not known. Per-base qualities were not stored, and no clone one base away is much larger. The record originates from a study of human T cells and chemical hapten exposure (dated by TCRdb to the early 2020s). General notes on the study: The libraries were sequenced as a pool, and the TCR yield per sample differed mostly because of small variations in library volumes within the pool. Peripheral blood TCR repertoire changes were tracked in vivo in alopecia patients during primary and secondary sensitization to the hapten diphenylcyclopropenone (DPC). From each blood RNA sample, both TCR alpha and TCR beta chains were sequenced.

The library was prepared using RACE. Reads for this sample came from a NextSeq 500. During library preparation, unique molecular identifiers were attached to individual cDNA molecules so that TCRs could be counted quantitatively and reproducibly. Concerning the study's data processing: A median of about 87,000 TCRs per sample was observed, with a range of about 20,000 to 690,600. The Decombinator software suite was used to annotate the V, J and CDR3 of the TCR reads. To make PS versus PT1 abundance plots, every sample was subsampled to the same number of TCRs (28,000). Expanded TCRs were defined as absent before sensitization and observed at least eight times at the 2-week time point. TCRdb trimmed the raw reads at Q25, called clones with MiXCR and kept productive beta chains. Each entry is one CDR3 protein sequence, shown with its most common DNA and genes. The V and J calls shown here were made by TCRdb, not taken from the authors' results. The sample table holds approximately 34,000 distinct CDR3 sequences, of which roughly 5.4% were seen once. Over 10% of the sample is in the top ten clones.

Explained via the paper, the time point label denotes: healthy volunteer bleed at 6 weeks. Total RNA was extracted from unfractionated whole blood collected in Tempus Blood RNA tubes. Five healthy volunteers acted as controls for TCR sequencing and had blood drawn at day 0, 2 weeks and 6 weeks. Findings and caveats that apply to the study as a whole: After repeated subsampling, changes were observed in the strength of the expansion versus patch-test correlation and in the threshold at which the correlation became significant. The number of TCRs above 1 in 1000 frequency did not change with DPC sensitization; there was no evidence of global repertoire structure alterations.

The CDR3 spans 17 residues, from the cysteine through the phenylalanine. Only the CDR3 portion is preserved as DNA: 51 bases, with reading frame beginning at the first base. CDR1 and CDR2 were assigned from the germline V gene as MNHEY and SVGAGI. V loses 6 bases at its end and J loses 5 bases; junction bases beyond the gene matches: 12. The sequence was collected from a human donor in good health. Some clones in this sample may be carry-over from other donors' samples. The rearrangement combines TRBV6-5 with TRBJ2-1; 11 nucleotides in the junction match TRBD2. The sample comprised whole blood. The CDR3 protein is CASSSHVLAGVDNEQFF. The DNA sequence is TGTGCCAGCAGCTCTCACGTACTAGCGGGAGTGGACAATGAGCAGTTCTTC.